This T cell receptor (beta chain) was sequenced during a study of technical replicates of blood from a few donors. V lost 5 bases and J 11 bases, leaving 13 bases between the germline ends. The CDR3 covers 13 residues. Germline assignment: CDR1 SGHAT and CDR2 FQDESV (reference sequence). Using immunoSEQ multiplex PCR, the repertoire was profiled, and TCRdb retains in-frame clones only, with some absent. Of roughly 50,000 clones detected, about 94% appear once; the ten largest clones hold around 4.2%. The TCR sequence derives from a human donor in good health. Some clones in this sample may be carry-over from other donors' samples. The chain has TRBV11-1 and TRBJ2-6, with D tentatively TRBD2 (7 bases). Sequenced: PBMCs. CDR3 in DNA: TGTGCCAGCAGCGTGGGGGCGGGGGACGTCCTGACTTTC. Protein sequence: CASSVGAGDVLTF.